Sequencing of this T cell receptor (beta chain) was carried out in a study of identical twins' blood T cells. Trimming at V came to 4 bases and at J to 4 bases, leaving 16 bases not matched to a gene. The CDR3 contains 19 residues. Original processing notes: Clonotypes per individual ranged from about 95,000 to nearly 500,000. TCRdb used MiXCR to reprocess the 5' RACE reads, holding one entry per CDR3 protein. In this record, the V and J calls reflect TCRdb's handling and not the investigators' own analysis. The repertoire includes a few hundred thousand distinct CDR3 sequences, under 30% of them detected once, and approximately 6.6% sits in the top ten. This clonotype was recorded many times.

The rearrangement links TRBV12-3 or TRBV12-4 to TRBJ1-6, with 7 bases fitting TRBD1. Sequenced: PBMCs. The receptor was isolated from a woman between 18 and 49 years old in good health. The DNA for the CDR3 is TGTGCCAGCAGTTCTTTATATCATCGGGACAGCGATTATAATTCACCCCTCCACTTT. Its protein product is CASSSLYHRDSDYNSPLHF.